This T cell receptor (beta chain) was identified during a study of identical twins. Each CDR3 protein gets one entry after TCRdb re-called the 5' RACE reads with MiXCR. This table has 1.5 million to 2 million distinct CDR3 sequences, roughly 35% appearing once. This clonotype showed up just a few times. What it recognizes is unknown. Findings of the study overall: Beta out-of-frame sequences displayed a weaker excess of sharing between twins.

In germline, CDR1 is DFQATT, CDR2 SNEGSKA (reference sequence). V lost 0 bases, J lost 0 bases, and 9 bases lay in between. CDR3 length: 14 residues. The chain is built from TRBV20-1 and TRBJ2-7; no clear D gene. The TCR comes from a newborn girl in good health. Sequenced sample: cord blood. The CDR3 DNA follows: TGCAGTGCTAGAGACGGCTTATCCTCCTACGAGCAGTACTTC. Protein sequence: CSARDGLSSYEQYF.